The rows below give T cell receptor beta chains drawn from one sample of a study of cytomegalovirus exposure and HLA in healthy donors. Data came from immunoSEQ multiplex PCR; TCRdb stores just in-frame clones and leaves some out. This table holds roughly 150,000 clones, approximately 78% found once. Sequenced sample: PBMCs. These receptors were obtained from a middle-aged woman in good health and CMV-seropositive. Both conserved end residues are part of each CDR3. The D gene is left open where the match is weak. The listing skips clone size in some rows; elsewhere it reads once, few, many or a size class.

V	D	size	J	CDR3	DNA
TRBV5-1	TRBD2	NA	TRBJ2-1	CASSPMLLAAYNEQFF	TGCGCCAGCAGCCCCATGTTACTAGCGGCCTACAATGAGCAGTTCTTC
TRBV21-1	NA	NA	TRBJ2-1	CASSRQAQSSYNEQFF	TGTGCCAGCAGTAGACAGGCTCAGAGCTCCTACAATGAGCAGTTCTTC
TRBV12-5	TRBD1	once	TRBJ2-5	CASGPRPGTGLQYF	TGTGCTAGTGGCCCCCGCCCGGGGACAGGGCTCCAGTACTTC
TRBV6-5	NA	NA	TRBJ1-2	CASSLAGLDYTF	TGTGCCAGCAGTCTAGCAGGACTTGACTACACCTTC
TRBV25-1	NA	few	TRBJ2-5	CASSDPTTLQETQYF	TGTGCCAGCAGTGACCCGACAACCCTCCAAGAGACCCAGTACTTC
TRBV6-5	TRBD1	NA	TRBJ1-2	CASSYSGQGKDYGYTF	TGTGCCAGCAGTTACTCGGGACAGGGAAAGGACTATGGCTACACCTTC
TRBV5-1	NA	NA	TRBJ2-1	CASSLGLVSYNEQFF	TGCGCCAGCAGCTTGGGACTAGTGTCCTACAATGAGCAGTTCTTC
TRBV7-7	NA	NA	TRBJ2-1	CASSPSVRNEQFF	TGTGCTAGCAGCCCCTCTGTGAGGAATGAGCAGTTCTTC
TRBV5-4	NA	few	TRBJ1-1	CASSLAAGTRVAFF	TGTGCCAGCAGCTTGGCCGCGGGGACGAGGGTAGCTTTCTTT
TRBV7-6	NA	NA	TRBJ2-1	CASSLWEGVNEQFF	TGTGCCAGCAGCTTATGGGAGGGGGTTAATGAGCAGTTCTTC
TRBV30	NA	NA	TRBJ1-2	CAWDPAVGGYGYTF	TGTGCCTGGGACCCCGCTGTGGGAGGGTATGGCTACACCTTC
TRBV2	NA	once	TRBJ1-5	CASSESGYNQPQHF	TGTGCCAGCAGTGAGTCGGGTTACAATCAGCCCCAGCATTTT
TRBV28	NA	NA	TRBJ2-3	CASRARGRDTQYF	TGTGCCAGCAGAGCCAGGGGTAGGGATACGCAGTATTTT
TRBV7-8	NA	NA	TRBJ1-5	CASSLGGDQPQHF	TGTGCCAGCAGCTTAGGTGGAGATCAGCCCCAGCATTTT
TRBV28	TRBD1	NA	TRBJ2-7	CASSQDRGTSYEQYF	TGTGCCAGCAGCCAGGACAGGGGGACTTCCTACGAGCAGTACTTC
TRBV29-1	NA	NA	TRBJ2-1	CSVGERYNEQFF	TGCAGCGTTGGCGAGCGCTACAATGAGCAGTTCTTC
TRBV7-9	NA	NA	TRBJ1-4	CASSLGVQGLAANEKLFF	TGTGCCAGCAGCTTAGGGGTACAGGGACTAGCGGCTAATGAAAAACTGTTTTTT
TRBV21-1	NA	NA	TRBJ1-1	CASRGDTEAFF	TGTGCCAGCAGAGGGGACACTGAAGCTTTCTTT
TRBV5-1	NA	NA	TRBJ2-1	CASSLNTGGNEQFF	TGCGCCAGCAGCCTTAACACCGGGGGCAATGAGCAGTTCTTC
TRBV30	NA	NA	TRBJ1-2	CAWSVLRGYTF	TGTGCCTGGAGTGTACTACGAGGCTACACCTTC
TRBV5-1	NA	NA	TRBJ2-6	CASSHQGTSGANVLTF	TGCGCCAGCAGCCACCAGGGGACCTCTGGGGCCAACGTCCTGACTTTC
TRBV27	NA	NA	TRBJ1-1	CASRGHISTYTEAFF	TGTGCCAGCAGGGGGCACATCTCAACCTACACTGAAGCTTTCTTT
TRBV9	TRBD1	NA	TRBJ2-5	CASSAPTGGLETQYF	TGTGCCAGCAGCGCCCCCACAGGGGGACTTGAGACCCAGTACTTC
TRBV28	NA	NA	TRBJ1-2	CASRQYRHNYGYTF	TGTGCCAGCAGGCAGTACAGACATAACTATGGCTACACCTTC
TRBV5-1	NA	NA	TRBJ2-7	CASRQGAGPRSYEQYF	TGCGCCAGCAGACAAGGGGCCGGGCCTCGCTCCTACGAGCAGTACTTC
TRBV2	NA	once	TRBJ2-1	CASSYGNNEQFF	TGTGCCAGCAGCTACGGGAACAATGAGCAGTTCTTC
TRBV5-6	TRBD2	NA	TRBJ2-3	CASSPGLAGVRDTQYF	TGTGCCAGCAGCCCGGGACTAGCGGGAGTAAGAGATACGCAGTATTTT
TRBV5-4	TRBD1	once	TRBJ1-5	CASSTQGAPIQPQHF	TGTGCCAGCAGCACACAGGGGGCGCCGATCCAGCCCCAGCATTTT
TRBV29-1	NA	NA	TRBJ2-7	CSVLSYEQYF	TGCAGCGTCCTCTCCTACGAGCAGTACTTC
TRBV6-5	TRBD2	NA	TRBJ2-1	CASREGLAAYNEQFF	TGTGCCAGCAGAGAGGGACTAGCCGCGTACAATGAGCAGTTCTTC
TRBV2	NA	few	TRBJ2-3	CASSARTDTQYF	TGTGCCAGCAGTGCCCGGACAGATACGCAGTATTTT
TRBV7-8	TRBD1	NA	TRBJ1-6	CASSLGTGRNSPLHF	TGTGCCAGCAGCCTTGGGACAGGGAGAAATTCACCCCTCCACTTT
TRBV7-9	NA	NA	TRBJ1-4	CASSRSGDNEKLFF	TGTGCCAGCAGCCGGTCCGGGGATAATGAAAAACTGTTTTTT
TRBV7-9	TRBD2	NA	TRBJ2-5	CASSSGLIQGETQYF	TGTGCCAGCAGCTCGGGACTAATCCAAGGGGAGACCCAGTACTTC
TRBV5-1	TRBD2	NA	TRBJ2-1	CASSSQREAPNEQFF	TGCGCCAGCAGCTCCCAGCGGGAGGCCCCCAATGAGCAGTTCTTC
TRBV27	TRBD1	NA	TRBJ1-1	CASSFWDRGPTEAFF	TGTGCCAGCAGTTTTTGGGACAGGGGGCCCACTGAAGCTTTCTTT
TRBV10-3	TRBD1	NA	TRBJ2-1	CAISERQGVYNEQFF	TGTGCCATCAGTGAGAGACAGGGGGTCTACAATGAGCAGTTCTTC
TRBV5-1	NA	NA	TRBJ2-2	CASSLDRELFF	TGCGCCAGCAGCTTGGATAGGGAGCTGTTTTTT
TRBV2	TRBD2	NA	TRBJ2-1	CASSGTSGNPYNEQFF	TGTGCCAGCAGTGGGACTAGCGGGAATCCCTACAATGAGCAGTTCTTC
TRBV10-3	NA	NA	TRBJ2-2	CAIRGAAGELFF	TGTGCCATCAGGGGGGCTGCCGGGGAGCTGTTTTTT
TRBV2	NA	NA	TRBJ2-1	CASQAERGDEQFF	TGTGCCAGCCAGGCGGAAAGGGGCGATGAGCAGTTCTTC
TRBV9	TRBD2	few	TRBJ2-5	CASSVWEGETQYF	TGTGCCAGCAGCGTATGGGAGGGAGAGACCCAGTACTTC
TRBV6-5	NA	NA	TRBJ2-7	CASSYSEAGRSWEQYF	TGTGCCAGCAGTTACTCGGAGGCGGGTAGGAGTTGGGAGCAGTACTTC
TRBV28	TRBD1	once	TRBJ1-5	CASSYTGQGAYSNQPQHF	TGTGCCAGCAGTTACACGGGACAGGGGGCGTATAGCAATCAGCCCCAGCATTTT
TRBV6-6	TRBD2	once	TRBJ2-1	CASSYSTSGYNEQFF	TGTGCCAGCAGTTACTCGACTAGCGGTTACAATGAGCAGTTCTTC
TRBV6-6	NA	NA	TRBJ1-1	CASRPAGRGTEAFF	TGTGCCAGCAGACCTGCAGGGAGGGGCACTGAAGCTTTCTTT
TRBV28	TRBD1	NA	TRBJ2-5	CASSPTGGGETQYF	TGTGCCAGCAGCCCGACAGGGGGCGGGGAGACCCAGTACTTC
TRBV11-3	NA	NA	TRBJ2-1	CASSHRLAGANEQFF	TGTGCCAGCAGCCACCGACTGGCCGGTGCCAATGAGCAGTTCTTC
TRBV5-1	TRBD2	once	TRBJ2-3	CASSGLAGPTDTQYF	TGCGCCAGCAGCGGCCTAGCGGGACCCACAGATACGCAGTATTTT